This TCR beta chain was identified during a study of CD8 T cells in ankylosing spondylitis. General study results and limits: Made up of about eight highly homologous variants, a TCR beta motif appeared characteristic of ankylosing spondylitis blood. Earlier literature documents some of the motif variants in reactive arthritis synovial fluid and blood. It was reported that disease-linked clones were significantly enriched in matched ankylosing spondylitis synovial fluid.

Libraries of TCR beta came from quantitative 5'-RACE with molecular barcodes. From the 5' RACE reads, TCRdb called clonotypes with MiXCR, one entry per CDR3 protein. The sample shows more than 250,000 distinct CDR3 sequences, approximately 8.2% of them seen only once. As for this clonotype: Its antigen is still unknown.

The sequencing sample was made of blood, either unsorted or a sorted T cell fraction (not recorded which). The clonotype originates from a male donor with ankylosing spondylitis.

The CDR3 coding sequence is TGTGCCAGCAGCTTGCTACAGACAGATACGCAGTATTTT. It yields the protein CASSLLQTDTQYF. The chain combines TRBV5-4 with TRBJ2-3; D remains ambiguous. Germline V gives CDR1 SGHNT, CDR2 YYREEE (reference sequence). There are 13 residues in the CDR3. Between the trimmed V and J ends, which lost 1 base and 3 bases, there was a span of 6 bases.